What follows describes a single TCR beta chain. The sample is drawn from a study of blood T cell repertoires in COVID-19. CDR1 is ENHRY, CDR2 SYGVKD, per germline. The CDR3 is made up of 16 amino acids. V lost 10 bases and J 4 bases, leaving 22 bases between the germline ends. Assay used: immunoSEQ multiplex PCR; TCRdb lists only in-frame clones, some missing. The repertoire includes fewer than 500,000 clones, around 89% of them detected once, and approximately 1% sits in the top ten. This TCR derives from a woman younger than 45 with acute COVID-19. The chain joins TRBV10-3 to TRBJ2-2; D perhaps matches TRBD1 (6 bases). Material: PBMCs or T cells enriched from blood (not recorded which). This CDR3 reads CASRWGQNRGTGELFF. The CDR3 coding sequence is TGTGCCAGCCGTTGGGGACAAAATCGGGGCACCGGGGAGCTGTTTTTT.